The clone carrying this T cell receptor (beta chain) was seen only once. An amount of RNA that ranged from roughly 0.5 to 1 ug was reverse transcribed with random hexamers. A multiplex approach, immunoSEQ multiplex PCR, amplified TCR beta CDR3 across 54 Vbeta and 13 Jbeta. TCRdb reanalysed the immunoSEQ multiplex PCR reads using MiXCR and keeps one entry per CDR3 protein. The sample gives about 69,000 distinct CDR3 sequences, 95% of which show up once; over 0.2% is in the top ten. This record belongs to a study of CD8 T cells in Susac syndrome. Germline CDR1 is MGHRA and CDR2 is YSYEKL. CDR3 length: 16 residues. The V and J ends lost 4 bases and 7 bases respectively, with 22 bases between them.

The sequence was collected from a human donor in good health. The sequenced sample consisted of CD8+ T cells from PBMCs. This chain links TRBV4-1 with TRBJ1-2; weak D call: TRBD1 (5 bases). The CDR3 DNA follows: TGCGCCAGCAGCCCAGGGTCGACGGACCTAGGGAGTGGCTACACCTTC. Amino acid sequence: CASSPGSTDLGSGYTF.